This is a list of T cell receptor beta chains from one sample in a study of T cell responses to AZD1222 COVID-19 vaccine. Only in-frame clones appear in the TCRdb table, and some are missing; sequencing was by immunoSEQ multiplex PCR. The sample shows more than 85,000 clones, approximately 81% of them seen only once. Sample: peripheral blood, taken on day 0 of AZD1222 vaccination. These receptors all come from an adult in good health. The CDR3 runs from the conserved cysteine through the conserved F or W. The order of the fields is D gene, clone size, J gene, V gene, CDR3 protein, CDR3 DNA. The D gene is left open where the match is weak. A clone size is listed for some rows: how often the clone was seen (once, few, many), or a class if it is expanded.

d_call: -
clone_size: -
j_call: TRBJ2-1
v_call: TRBV7-3
cdr3_aa: CASSSTSRSEQFF
cdr3_nt: TGTGCCAGCAGCTCAACCTCAAGGAGTGAGCAGTTCTTC

d_call: -
clone_size: few
j_call: TRBJ1-4
v_call: TRBV6-5
cdr3_aa: CASSYSGNEKLFF
cdr3_nt: TGTGCCAGCAGTTACTCAGGGAATGAAAAACTGTTTTTT

d_call: -
clone_size: -
j_call: TRBJ1-6
v_call: TRBV27
cdr3_aa: CASSFYGNSPLHF
cdr3_nt: TGTGCCAGCAGTTTTTACGGAAATTCACCCCTCCACTTT

d_call: -
clone_size: -
j_call: TRBJ1-1
v_call: TRBV5-5
cdr3_aa: CASSLGWLMAANEAFF
cdr3_nt: TGTGCCAGCAGCTTGGGATGGTTGATGGCAGCTAATGAAGCTTTCTTT

d_call: -
clone_size: few
j_call: TRBJ1-2
v_call: TRBV24-1
cdr3_aa: CATSDAGYKFGYTF
cdr3_nt: TGTGCCACCAGTGATGCCGGGTACAAGTTTGGCTACACCTTC

d_call: TRBD1
clone_size: -
j_call: TRBJ2-3
v_call: TRBV19
cdr3_aa: CASRRDRMTDTQYF
cdr3_nt: TGTGCCAGTAGACGGGACAGGATGACAGATACGCAGTATTTT

d_call: TRBD2
clone_size: -
j_call: TRBJ2-1
v_call: TRBV4-2
cdr3_aa: CASSLVGAGGSSYNEQFF
cdr3_nt: TGTGCCAGCAGCCTCGTAGGCGCGGGAGGGAGCTCCTACAATGAGCAGTTCTTC

d_call: TRBD1
clone_size: -
j_call: TRBJ1-2
v_call: TRBV4-2
cdr3_aa: CASSQEGDRVAGYTF
cdr3_nt: TGTGCCAGCAGCCAAGAGGGGGACAGGGTTGCTGGCTACACCTTC

d_call: -
clone_size: -
j_call: TRBJ1-2
v_call: TRBV12-3/TRBV12-4
cdr3_aa: CASTPAGVYGYTF
cdr3_nt: TGTGCCAGCACTCCCGCGGGGGTCTATGGCTACACCTTC

d_call: -
clone_size: -
j_call: TRBJ1-3
v_call: TRBV21-1
cdr3_aa: CASSKRGQAPQRNTIYF
cdr3_nt: TGTGCCAGCAGCAAAAGGGGCCAGGCGCCGCAAAGAAACACCATATATTTT

d_call: -
clone_size: -
j_call: TRBJ1-4
v_call: TRBV2
cdr3_aa: CASRLSEGGGEKLFF
cdr3_nt: TGTGCCAGCAGACTGTCCGAGGGTGGCGGTGAAAAACTGTTTTTT

d_call: -
clone_size: few
j_call: TRBJ1-3
v_call: TRBV4-3
cdr3_aa: CASSQSRGRSIPGNTIYF
cdr3_nt: TGCGCCAGCAGCCAATCACGTGGGCGGTCTATACCTGGAAACACCATATATTTT

d_call: TRBD1
clone_size: -
j_call: TRBJ1-5
v_call: TRBV7-9
cdr3_aa: CASSPGGQPQHF
cdr3_nt: TGTGCCAGCAGCCCAGGGGGCCAGCCCCAGCATTTT

d_call: -
clone_size: many
j_call: TRBJ2-1
v_call: TRBV18
cdr3_aa: CASSPLIYNEQFF
cdr3_nt: TGTGCCAGCTCACCTTTGATTTACAATGAGCAGTTCTTC

d_call: -
clone_size: -
j_call: TRBJ2-5
v_call: TRBV4-1
cdr3_aa: CASSQGGRETQYF
cdr3_nt: TGCGCCAGCAGCCAAGGGGGGCGGGAGACCCAGTACTTC

d_call: TRBD1
clone_size: -
j_call: TRBJ1-2
v_call: TRBV6-5
cdr3_aa: CASNKDRVGGYTF
cdr3_nt: TGTGCCAGCAATAAAGACAGGGTAGGAGGCTACACCTTC

d_call: -
clone_size: -
j_call: TRBJ2-4
v_call: TRBV21-1
cdr3_aa: CASRRGGAKNIQYF
cdr3_nt: TGTGCCAGCAGGAGGGGGGGCGCCAAAAACATTCAGTACTTC

d_call: -
clone_size: few
j_call: TRBJ1-3
v_call: TRBV18
cdr3_aa: CASSPPSRALSGNTIYF
cdr3_nt: TGTGCCAGCTCACCACCGAGCAGGGCACTGTCTGGAAACACCATATATTTT

d_call: -
clone_size: -
j_call: TRBJ2-2
v_call: TRBV5-1
cdr3_aa: CASSLALGNTGELFF
cdr3_nt: TGCGCCAGCAGCTTGGCGCTAGGTAACACCGGGGAGCTGTTTTTT

d_call: TRBD1
clone_size: -
j_call: TRBJ1-3
v_call: TRBV6-5
cdr3_aa: CASRRDSLHGNTIYF
cdr3_nt: TGTGCCAGCAGGCGGGACAGCCTCCATGGAAACACCATATATTTT

d_call: -
clone_size: -
j_call: TRBJ1-3
v_call: TRBV10-3
cdr3_aa: CAIVSATAGNTIYF
cdr3_nt: TGTGCCATCGTTTCTGCGACAGCCGGAAACACCATATATTTT

d_call: TRBD2
clone_size: once
j_call: TRBJ2-7
v_call: TRBV4-3
cdr3_aa: CASSQEFGGSYGQYF
cdr3_nt: TGCGCCAGCAGCCAAGAATTCGGCGGGAGTTACGGGCAGTACTTC

d_call: -
clone_size: -
j_call: TRBJ2-7
v_call: TRBV15
cdr3_aa: CATSARGGGYEQYF
cdr3_nt: TGTGCCACCAGCGCAAGGGGCGGCGGCTACGAGCAGTACTTC

d_call: -
clone_size: -
j_call: TRBJ1-1
v_call: TRBV4-3
cdr3_aa: CASSNRPTGGPEAFF
cdr3_nt: TGCGCCAGCAGCAACCGCCCGACAGGTGGCCCGGAAGCTTTCTTT

d_call: -
clone_size: -
j_call: TRBJ1-2
v_call: TRBV10-3
cdr3_aa: CATRSGANYGYTF
cdr3_nt: TGTGCCACCCGATCAGGAGCGAACTATGGCTACACCTTC

d_call: TRBD1
clone_size: -
j_call: TRBJ1-2
v_call: TRBV19
cdr3_aa: CASSITGGGYTF
cdr3_nt: TGTGCCAGTAGTATAACAGGGGGAGGCTACACCTTC

d_call: TRBD2
clone_size: -
j_call: TRBJ2-1
v_call: TRBV4-2
cdr3_aa: CASSSTSGSYNEQFF
cdr3_nt: TGTGCCAGCAGTAGTACTAGCGGATCCTACAATGAGCAGTTCTTC

d_call: TRBD1
clone_size: -
j_call: TRBJ2-1
v_call: TRBV25-1
cdr3_aa: CASSPGQGYNEQFF
cdr3_nt: TGTGCCAGCAGTCCGGGACAGGGCTACAATGAGCAGTTCTTC

d_call: -
clone_size: once
j_call: TRBJ2-3
v_call: TRBV3-1/TRBV3-2
cdr3_aa: CASSQNYPGATGLDTQYF
cdr3_nt: TGTGCCAGCAGCCAAAACTACCCGGGAGCCACCGGGTTGGATACGCAGTATTTT

d_call: TRBD1
clone_size: -
j_call: TRBJ2-2
v_call: TRBV24-1
cdr3_aa: CATRDRDNTGELFF
cdr3_nt: TGTGCCACCAGGGACAGGGACAACACCGGGGAGCTGTTTTTT

d_call: -
clone_size: -
j_call: TRBJ2-1
v_call: TRBV11-3
cdr3_aa: CASSLDAAGYNEQFF
cdr3_nt: TGTGCCAGCAGCTTAGATGCGGCCGGGTACAATGAGCAGTTCTTC

d_call: -
clone_size: -
j_call: TRBJ2-4
v_call: TRBV29-1
cdr3_aa: CSVRSGTLAKNIQYF
cdr3_nt: TGCAGCGTCCGTAGCGGAACTCTAGCCAAAAACATTCAGTACTTC

d_call: -
clone_size: -
j_call: TRBJ1-6
v_call: TRBV7-3
cdr3_aa: CASSLTKDDPLHF
cdr3_nt: TGTGCCAGCAGCTTAACGAAGGACGATCCCCTCCACTTT

d_call: -
clone_size: -
j_call: TRBJ2-1
v_call: TRBV11-3
cdr3_aa: CASSLDGRTYNEQFF
cdr3_nt: TGTGCCAGCAGCTTAGATGGCAGGACCTACAATGAGCAGTTCTTC

d_call: TRBD1
clone_size: -
j_call: TRBJ1-4
v_call: TRBV10-1
cdr3_aa: CASSESTGPSTNEKLFF
cdr3_nt: TGCGCCAGCAGTGAGTCGACAGGGCCCTCAACTAATGAAAAACTGTTTTTT

d_call: -
clone_size: -
j_call: TRBJ1-5
v_call: TRBV28
cdr3_aa: CASSSGARGNQPQHF
cdr3_nt: TGTGCCAGCAGCTCCGGGGCACGGGGCAATCAGCCCCAGCATTTT

d_call: TRBD2
clone_size: -
j_call: TRBJ2-1
v_call: TRBV4-3
cdr3_aa: CASSRGLAGVYNEQFF
cdr3_nt: TGCGCCAGCAGCCGTGGACTAGCGGGAGTCTACAATGAGCAGTTCTTC

d_call: TRBD1
clone_size: -
j_call: TRBJ2-2
v_call: TRBV4-1
cdr3_aa: CASSNQGQQNTGELFF
cdr3_nt: TGCGCCAGCAGCAACCAGGGACAGCAAAACACCGGGGAGCTGTTTTTT

d_call: -
clone_size: -
j_call: TRBJ2-7
v_call: TRBV7-2
cdr3_aa: CASSLRQGSREQYF
cdr3_nt: TGTGCCAGCAGCTTAAGGCAGGGGAGTCGCGAGCAGTACTTC

d_call: TRBD1
clone_size: -
j_call: TRBJ1-5
v_call: TRBV28
cdr3_aa: CASRNTGGRNQPQHF
cdr3_nt: TGTGCCAGCAGGAATACAGGGGGACGCAATCAGCCCCAGCATTTT

d_call: -
clone_size: -
j_call: TRBJ1-4
v_call: TRBV3-1/TRBV3-2
cdr3_aa: CASSQSPATNEKLFF
cdr3_nt: TGTGCCAGCAGCCAATCTCCTGCAACTAATGAAAAACTGTTTTTT

d_call: -
clone_size: -
j_call: TRBJ2-2
v_call: TRBV4-2
cdr3_aa: CASSQDGETGELFF
cdr3_nt: TGTGCCAGCAGCCAAGACGGGGAGACCGGGGAGCTGTTTTTT

d_call: TRBD2
clone_size: -
j_call: TRBJ2-5
v_call: TRBV11-3
cdr3_aa: CASRLSGTSGQETQYF
cdr3_nt: TGTGCCAGCAGACTATCCGGGACTAGCGGCCAAGAGACCCAGTACTTC

d_call: -
clone_size: -
j_call: TRBJ1-2
v_call: TRBV2
cdr3_aa: CASSEIGAQGYGYTF
cdr3_nt: TGTGCCAGCAGTGAAATAGGGGCTCAGGGCTATGGCTACACCTTC

d_call: -
clone_size: -
j_call: TRBJ1-1
v_call: TRBV10-2
cdr3_aa: CASSESTDKAFF
cdr3_nt: TGCGCCAGCAGTGAGTCGACAGACAAAGCTTTCTTT

d_call: TRBD1
clone_size: -
j_call: TRBJ1-1
v_call: TRBV7-2
cdr3_aa: CASSMDRGAEAFF
cdr3_nt: TGTGCCAGCAGCATGGACAGGGGTGCTGAAGCTTTCTTT

d_call: TRBD1
clone_size: -
j_call: TRBJ2-5
v_call: TRBV4-2
cdr3_aa: CASSPNRGQGETQYF
cdr3_nt: TGTGCCAGCAGCCCCAATAGGGGGCAGGGAGAGACCCAGTACTTC

d_call: -
clone_size: few
j_call: TRBJ1-1
v_call: TRBV9
cdr3_aa: CASSASPGVMNTEAFF
cdr3_nt: TGTGCCAGCAGCGCCTCACCGGGGGTAATGAACACTGAAGCTTTCTTT

d_call: -
clone_size: -
j_call: TRBJ1-5
v_call: TRBV27
cdr3_aa: CASSGGGQGNQPQHF
cdr3_nt: TGTGCCAGCAGTGGGGGGGGGCAGGGGAATCAGCCCCAGCATTTT

d_call: TRBD1
clone_size: few
j_call: TRBJ1-4
v_call: TRBV4-1
cdr3_aa: CASSQFQGAVIEKLFF
cdr3_nt: TGCGCCAGCAGCCAGTTCCAGGGGGCGGTTATTGAAAAACTGTTTTTT

d_call: -
clone_size: -
j_call: TRBJ1-1
v_call: TRBV6-2/TRBV6-3
cdr3_aa: CASSYWVNTEAFF
cdr3_nt: TGTGCCAGCAGTTACTGGGTGAACACTGAAGCTTTCTTT

d_call: -
clone_size: -
j_call: TRBJ1-5
v_call: TRBV11-2
cdr3_aa: CASSFGRIDQPQHF
cdr3_nt: TGTGCCAGCAGCTTCGGTAGAATTGATCAGCCCCAGCATTTT

d_call: -
clone_size: -
j_call: TRBJ1-2
v_call: TRBV4-2
cdr3_aa: CASSQARTSAYGYTF
cdr3_nt: TGTGCCAGCAGCCAAGCGCGCACATCCGCTTATGGCTACACCTTC

d_call: TRBD1
clone_size: -
j_call: TRBJ1-2
v_call: TRBV5-8
cdr3_aa: CASSPTGDYGYTF
cdr3_nt: TGTGCCAGCAGCCCGACAGGGGATTATGGCTACACCTTC

d_call: -
clone_size: -
j_call: TRBJ1-2
v_call: TRBV7-2
cdr3_aa: CASSNPFEGNYGYTF
cdr3_nt: TGTGCCAGCAGCAATCCCTTCGAAGGGAACTATGGCTACACCTTC

d_call: -
clone_size: -
j_call: TRBJ1-5
v_call: TRBV28
cdr3_aa: CASSLGGSNQPQHF
cdr3_nt: TGTGCCAGCAGTTTGGGGGGGAGCAATCAGCCCCAGCATTTT

d_call: TRBD1
clone_size: -
j_call: TRBJ1-3
v_call: TRBV6-5
cdr3_aa: CASSSAQGIGNTIYF
cdr3_nt: TGTGCCAGCAGTTCGGCACAGGGGATTGGAAACACCATATATTTT

d_call: TRBD2
clone_size: -
j_call: TRBJ2-3
v_call: TRBV29-1
cdr3_aa: CSVLTSGGSTDTQYF
cdr3_nt: TGCAGCGTCTTGACTAGCGGGGGAAGCACAGATACGCAGTATTTT

d_call: TRBD1
clone_size: -
j_call: TRBJ1-1
v_call: TRBV19
cdr3_aa: CASSRTGGGLNTEAFF
cdr3_nt: TGTGCCAGTAGTCGGACAGGGGGCGGGTTGAACACTGAAGCTTTCTTT

d_call: -
clone_size: -
j_call: TRBJ2-5
v_call: TRBV27
cdr3_aa: CASSFWGETQYF
cdr3_nt: TGTGCCAGCAGTTTTTGGGGGGAGACCCAGTACTTC